This T cell receptor beta chain was profiled in a study of blood T cells in healthy people across ages. Study-level points and caveats: Unsorted PBMCs ruled out conclusive naive versus antigen-experienced comparison.

The V and J ends lost 1 base and 9 bases respectively, with 10 bases between them. Germline values: CDR1 SSHAT, CDR2 FNYEAQ (reference sequence). CDR3 length equals 13 residues. A remark on this clonotype: Its antigen is not identified.

Using a J-beta primer mix together with a sample-barcoded 5' primer, a second PCR was run for roughly 6 to 11 cycles. Each of the samples gave a minimum of 2.5 million paired-end reads that contained CDR3. TCRdb processed the 5' RACE reads anew with MiXCR; each CDR3 protein has one entry. The sample has about 1 million distinct CDR3 sequences, around 45% seen once; the top ten hold 18%. The receptor comes from a woman aged 60-75 years in good health. The sequenced sample consisted of blood. The chain recombines TRBV7-7 with TRBJ2-1; D is perhaps TRBD2 (6 bases). The CDR3 coding sequence is TGTGCCAGCAGCTTAGGCGGGGAGACTGAGCAGTTCTTC. Its translation is CASSLGGETEQFF. The full variable domain, in which reference TRBV7-7 and TRBJ2-1 provide the parts outside the CDR3, is GAGVSQSPRYKVTKRGQDVTLRCDPISSHATLYWYQQALGQGPEFLTYFNYEAQPDKSGLPSDRFSAERPEGSISTLTIQRTEQRDSAMYRCASSLGGETEQFFGPGTRLTVL.